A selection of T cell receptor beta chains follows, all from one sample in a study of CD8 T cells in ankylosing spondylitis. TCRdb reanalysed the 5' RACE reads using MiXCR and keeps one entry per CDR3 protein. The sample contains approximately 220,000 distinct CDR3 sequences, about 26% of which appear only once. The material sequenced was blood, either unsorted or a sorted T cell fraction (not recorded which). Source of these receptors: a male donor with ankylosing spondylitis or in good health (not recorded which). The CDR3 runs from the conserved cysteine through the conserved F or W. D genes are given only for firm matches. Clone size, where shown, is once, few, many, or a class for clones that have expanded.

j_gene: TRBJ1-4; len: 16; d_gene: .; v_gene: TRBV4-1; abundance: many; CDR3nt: TGCGCCAGCAGCCAAGATCTCGGGAGAACTAATGAAAAACTGTTTTTT; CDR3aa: CASSQDLGRTNEKLFF
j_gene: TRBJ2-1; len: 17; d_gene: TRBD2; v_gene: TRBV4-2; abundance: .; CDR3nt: TGTGCCAGCAGCCATACCACTAGCGGTAGCTCCTACAATGAGCAGTTCTTC; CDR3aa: CASSHTTSGSSYNEQFF
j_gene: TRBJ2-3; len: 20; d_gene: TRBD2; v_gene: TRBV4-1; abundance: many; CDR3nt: TGCGCCAGCAGCCAAGATGTTCGGACTAGCGGGAGAGGTGGGACAGATACGCAGTATTTT; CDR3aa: CASSQDVRTSGRGGTDTQYF
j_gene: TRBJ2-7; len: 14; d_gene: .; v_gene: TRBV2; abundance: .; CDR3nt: TGTGCCAGCAGTTACACCCCACAGGCGTACGAGCAGTACTTC; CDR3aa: CASSYTPQAYEQYF
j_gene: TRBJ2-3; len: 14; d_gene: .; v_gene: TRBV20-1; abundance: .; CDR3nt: TGCAGTGCTAGAGAGCTAACGGGGGCAGATACGCAGTATTTT; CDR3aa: CSARELTGADTQYF
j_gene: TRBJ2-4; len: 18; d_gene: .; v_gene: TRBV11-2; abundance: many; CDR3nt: TGTGCCAGCAGCTCCCGAAGGGCTTCCAATCTAGCCAAAAACATTCAGTACTTC; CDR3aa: CASSSRRASNLAKNIQYF
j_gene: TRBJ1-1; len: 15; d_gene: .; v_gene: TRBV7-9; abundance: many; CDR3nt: TGTGCCAGCAGCTTATCTTCGGTACGGAACGGAGAAGCTTTCTTT; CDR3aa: CASSLSSVRNGEAFF
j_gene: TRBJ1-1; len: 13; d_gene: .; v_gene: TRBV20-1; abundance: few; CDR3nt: TGCAGTGCTATCGCAGGGCCGAACACTGAAGCTTTCTTT; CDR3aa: CSAIAGPNTEAFF
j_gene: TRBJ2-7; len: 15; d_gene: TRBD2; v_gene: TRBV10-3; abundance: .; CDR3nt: TGTGCCACGGGACAGCCCCTAGCGGGGGCCTACGAGCAGTACTTC; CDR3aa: CATGQPLAGAYEQYF
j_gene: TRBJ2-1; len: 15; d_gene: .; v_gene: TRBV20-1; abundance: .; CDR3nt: TGCAGTGCCTCCGGTAGCGGAGGGATCTACAATGAGCAGTTCTTC; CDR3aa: CSASGSGGIYNEQFF
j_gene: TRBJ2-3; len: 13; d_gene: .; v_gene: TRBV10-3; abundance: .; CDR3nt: TGTGCCATCAGTGAGCCGGTTAGTGATACGCAGTATTTT; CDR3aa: CAISEPVSDTQYF
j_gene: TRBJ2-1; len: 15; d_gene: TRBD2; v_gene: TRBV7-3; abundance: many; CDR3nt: TGTGCCAGCAGCTTTTCCCGGACTAGCACCAATGAGCAGTTCTTC; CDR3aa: CASSFSRTSTNEQFF
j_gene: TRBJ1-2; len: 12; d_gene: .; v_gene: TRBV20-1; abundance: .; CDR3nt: TGCAGTGCTAGACCGGGCAACTATGGCTACACCTTC; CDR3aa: CSARPGNYGYTF
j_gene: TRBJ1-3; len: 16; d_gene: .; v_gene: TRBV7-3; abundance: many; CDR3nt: TGTGCCAGCAGCTCGTCGGACAGAGCCTCTGGAAACACCATATATTTT; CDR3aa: CASSSSDRASGNTIYF
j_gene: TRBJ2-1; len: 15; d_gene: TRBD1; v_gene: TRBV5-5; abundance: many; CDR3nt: TGTGCCAGCAGCCCCCGGGACAGGACTGTCAATGAGCAGTTCTTC; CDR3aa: CASSPRDRTVNEQFF
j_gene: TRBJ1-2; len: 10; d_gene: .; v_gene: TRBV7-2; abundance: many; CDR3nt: TGTGCCAGCGGTAACTATGGCTACACCTTC; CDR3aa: CASGNYGYTF
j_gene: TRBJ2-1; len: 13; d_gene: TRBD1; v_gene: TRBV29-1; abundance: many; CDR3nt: TGCAGCGTCTCTAGGACAGGGAGAAATGAGCAGTTCTTC; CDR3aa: CSVSRTGRNEQFF
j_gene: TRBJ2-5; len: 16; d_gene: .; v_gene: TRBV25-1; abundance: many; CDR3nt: TGTGCCAGCAGTGAATGGGGAGGGGGCGGTGGAGAGACCCAGTACTTC; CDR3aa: CASSEWGGGGGETQYF
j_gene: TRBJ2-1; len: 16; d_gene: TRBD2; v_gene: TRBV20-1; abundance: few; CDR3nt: TGCAGTGCTAGTATGGCTAGCGGGAGGGCCCACAATGAGCAGTTCTTC; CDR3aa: CSASMASGRAHNEQFF
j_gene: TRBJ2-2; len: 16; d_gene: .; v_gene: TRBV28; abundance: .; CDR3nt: TGTGCCAGCAGTTTAGCCAGGACACCGAACACCGGGGAGCTGTTTTTT; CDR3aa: CASSLARTPNTGELFF
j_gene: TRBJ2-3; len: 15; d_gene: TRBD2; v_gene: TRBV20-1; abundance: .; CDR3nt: TGCAGTGCTAGAGATCCTAGCGGGATCACAGATACGCAGTATTTT; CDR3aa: CSARDPSGITDTQYF
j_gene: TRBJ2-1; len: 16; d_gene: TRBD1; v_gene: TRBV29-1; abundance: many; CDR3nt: TGCAGCGCTGCAACAGGGGGCCTGAGCTCCTACAATGAGCAGTTCTTC; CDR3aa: CSAATGGLSSYNEQFF